This T cell receptor (beta chain) was sequenced during a study of Ad26.COV2.S vaccination and SARS-CoV-2 variants (dated by TCRdb to the early 2020s). A note on the overall study: Vaccine-arm donors came from COV1001, a multicentre, randomized, double-blind, placebo-controlled phase I-IIa trial of Ad26.COV2.S in healthy adults. Ad26.COV2.S was given intramuscularly at 5x10^10 or 1x10^11 viral particles, as a single shot or as two shots 56 days apart. TCRbeta repertoire sequencing served as the tool for gauging how specific and how broad the SARS-CoV-2-reactive T cell receptors were following Ad26.COV2.S vaccination. The TCR-sequenced set comprised approximately 30 samples: around 20 Ad26.COV2.S vaccine recipients, 5 placebo recipients and 8 SARS-CoV-2 convalescent individuals. Trial participants were randomized into five groups of five, in which low-dose or high-dose Ad26.COV2.S was given once or twice, or placebo was given on both occasions. Throughout the experiments and outcome assessment, investigators stayed blinded to trial group allocation.

The immunoSEQ Assay was used to sequence TCRbeta CDR3 regions. After extraction, genomic DNA underwent amplification by bias-controlled multiplex PCR, followed by high-throughput sequencing. The authors processed their data as follows. Collapsing and filtering of sequences were performed to quantify the absolute abundance of each unique TCRbeta CDR3 region. T cell fraction was estimated by normalizing TCRbeta template counts to usable DNA, with usable DNA measured through amplification of reference genes found in all nucleated cells. Repertoire TCRs were annotated as SARS-CoV-2-specific by exact matching of V gene, CDR3 amino acid sequence and J gene to a known reactive TCR set. The reference SARS-CoV-2 TCR set came from MIRA and was filtered for enrichment in COVID-19-positive ImmuneCODE repertoires, removing public or cross-reactive TCRs. Using the MIRA antigens, annotated TCRs were further analysed by specific ORF or by position within an ORF. Depth was the summed frequency of annotated unique rearrangements, while breadth was defined as annotated unique rearrangements over total unique productive rearrangements. Two-sided Wilcoxon rank-sum tests were applied when comparing TCR breadth between groups. TCRdb took this table from immuneACCESS and kept in-frame rearrangements with V and J called. Such tables lack part of the clones; where checked against another copy, unresolved V genes explain under half of the gap, and the rest is unexplained. The V and J calls and clone size were taken over from that table, and D and trimming were inferred from the DNA. The sample table lists hundreds of thousands of clones, 92% of them with a count of one. Of the sample, 1.5% to 2% is held by the ten largest clones.

The CDR3 holds 13 amino acids from the cysteine to the phenylalanine. Only the CDR3 DNA stays, 39 bases, in frame from base 1. V was cut back by 1 base and J by 6 bases, leaving a gap of 7 bases between them. For CDR1 and CDR2, the germline V gene (reference sequence) lists MNHNY and SVGAGI. Points the paper makes about the study in general: The study was not powered for comparison of responses between vaccine doses or regimens. Non-spike TCR breadth was comparable between vaccine and placebo recipients, consistent with the vaccine containing only spike. It was noted by the authors that total T cell responses may have been underestimated by the TCR breadth and depth analyses. Substantial breadth of spike-specific CD8+ and CD4+ T cell responses was reported after vaccination. Spike-specific TCR breadth was higher in Ad26.COV2.S recipients than in placebo recipients (P = 0.0014).

Taken with the paper, the label for treatment or condition translates to: roughly 19 received Ad26.COV2.S at low or high dose, single or two shots; 5 received placebo; per-sample allocation not given. For vaccine and placebo recipients, the sequenced repertoires came from samples collected on day 63 after the first injection. Between 29 July and 7 August 2020, Cohort 1b enrolled about 27 adults aged 18-55 years at one site in Boston, USA. Ad26.COV2.S consisted of a replication-incompetent adenovirus type 26 vector by which a prefusion-stabilized SARS-CoV-2 spike protein from the original Wuhan strain was expressed. In regard to this clone: Its antigen has not been determined. No base-level quality is on record; no much larger clone is a single base apart.

The sequencing used peripheral blood, collected in a trial of Ad26.COV2.S vaccine versus placebo. In this chain, TRBV6-6 is recombined with TRBJ2-1; confidence is insufficient to name the D gene. The clonotype was recovered from a person between 18 and 65 years old who received the Ad26.COV2.S COVID-19 vaccine or a placebo. The sequenced DNA: TGTGCCAGCAGTTACTTCCCTAGCAATGAGCAGTTCTTC. Its product reads: CASSYFPSNEQFF.